This TCR beta chain was captured in a study of T cell responses to AZD1222 COVID-19 vaccine. Study-level findings and limits: Spike-specific TCR breadth and depth went up after people got two AZD1222 doses. Epitopes outside B.1.351 and B.1.1.7 mutated regions reportedly drew nearly half of spike TCRs.

Only one count was recorded for this clone. The antigen remains unidentified. Profiled with immunoSEQ multiplex PCR; TCRdb holds only in-frame clones, not every one. This table has about 130,000 clones, around 90% appearing once. This sample comprised peripheral blood, obtained 28 days after the second AZD1222 dose. This sequence originates from an adult who received the AZD1222 COVID-19 vaccine.

CDR3 sequence: CSGTRDYGYTF. DNA for the CDR3: TGCAGTGGCACGAGGGACTATGGCTACACCTTC. This chain links TRBV20-1 with TRBJ1-2; no reliable D call. V was trimmed by 7 bases and J by 3 bases, leaving 9 bases between them. The CDR3 has 11 residues. Germline V CDR1 and CDR2: DFQATT, SNEGSKA (reference sequence).